The 23 T cell receptor beta chains below come from one sample, sequenced in a study of T cell responses to AZD1222 COVID-19 vaccine. Profiled with immunoSEQ multiplex PCR; TCRdb holds only in-frame clones, not every one. The sample comprises fewer than 200,000 clones, just over 90% of which are singletons, and approximately 4% rests with the top ten. Here the sequenced sample was peripheral blood, taken 28 days after the second dose of the MenACWY control vaccine. These receptors all come from an adult who received the MenACWY meningococcal vaccine as a control.

The count of this clone is one. The rearrangement links TRBV28 to TRBJ1-6, with a possible D match to TRBD1 (6 bases). There are 17 residues in the CDR3. Per the germline V gene, CDR1 is MDHEN and CDR2 is SYDVKM. Trimming left V 7 bases short and J 0 bases short, with 16 bases between. For the CDR3, the DNA is TGTGCCAGCAAACGGGGGGCCCTAAGCTCCTATAATTCACCCCTCCACTTT. Its protein is CASKRGALSSYNSPLHF. The whole variable domain, remainder taken from reference TRBV28 and TRBJ1-6, is DVKVTQSSRYLVKRTGEKVFLECVQDMDHENMFWYRQDPGLGLRLIYFSYDVKMKEKGDIPEGYSVSREKKERFSLILESASTNQTSMYLCASKRGALSSYNSPLHFGNGTRLTVT.

The chain has TRBV7-2 and TRBJ2-7; perhaps TRBD1 as D (6 bases). The CDR3 sequence is 11 residues long. With 4 bases removed from V and 7 bases from J, the gap between germline ends came to 8 bases. Germline V gene lookup returns CDR1 SGHTA and CDR2 FQGNSA. CDR3 amino acids: CASSSGVEQYF. The CDR3, as DNA: TGTGCCAGCAGCTCAGGGGTGGAGCAGTACTTC. Combining the CDR3 with reference TRBV7-2 and TRBJ2-7 gives the whole variable domain GAGVSQSPSNKVTEKGKDVELRCDPISGHTALYWYRQSLGQGLEFLIYFQGNSAPDKSGLPSDRFSAERTGGSVSTLTIQRTQQEDSAVYLCASSSGVEQYFGPGTRLTVT.

The chain recombines TRBV6-2 or TRBV6-3 with TRBJ1-5, with 8 bases matching TRBD1. In germline, CDR1 is MNHEY, CDR2 SVGEGT. This CDR3 is 15 amino acids long. With 2 bases clipped from V and 7 bases from J, the junction kept 7 bases outside the gene matches. The CDR3 reads CASSYDRGAWQPQHF. DNA of the CDR3: TGTGCCAGCAGTTACGACAGGGGAGCATGGCAGCCCCAGCATTTT.

The chain has TRBV12-5 and TRBJ2-3; TRBD2 aligns across 8 bases. Germline CDR1 and CDR2: LGHNT and FRNRAP. This CDR3 comprises 20 residues. Trimming at V came to 0 bases and at J to 3 bases, leaving 17 bases not matched to a gene. The CDR3 is CASGLVREVWTSRRTDTQYF. Here the CDR3 DNA reads TGTGCTAGTGGTTTGGTACGCGAAGTATGGACTAGCAGGAGGACAGATACGCAGTATTTT.

The chain has TRBV19 and TRBJ1-5, with D perhaps matching TRBD1 (5 bases). The ends were cut back, 7 bases at V and 2 bases at J, with 18 bases in the middle. Germline-derived CDR1 and CDR2 are LNHDA and SQIVND (reference sequence). The CDR3 loop spans 16 amino acids. CDR3 DNA: TGTGCCAGTACCCATTGGGAGGGGATGGGCAATCAGCCCCAGCATTTT. Translating gives CASTHWEGMGNQPQHF. The whole variable domain, remainder taken from reference TRBV19 and TRBJ1-5, is DGGITQSPKYLFRKEGQNVTLSCEQNLNHDAMYWYRQDPGQGLRLIYYSQIVNDFQKGDIAEGYSVSREKKESFPLTVTSAQKNPTAFYLCASTHWEGMGNQPQHFGDGTRLSIL.

The gene calls are TRBV30 and TRBJ2-7; D ambiguous. The CDR3 consists of 14 residues. The germline V gene has CDR1 GTSNPN and CDR2 SVGIG (reference sequence). Trimming removed 3 bases from V and 0 bases from J, with 12 bases in between. CDR3 loop: CAWSRIQNSYEQYF. In nucleotides, the CDR3 is TGTGCCTGGAGCCGGATCCAGAACTCCTACGAGCAGTACTTC. The complete variable domain, with remaining parts taken from reference TRBV30 and TRBJ2-7, reads SQTIHQWPATLVQPVGSPLSLECTVEGTSNPNLYWYRQAAGRGLQLLFYSVGIGQISSEVPQNLSASRPQDRQFILSSKKLLLSDSGFYLCAWSRIQNSYEQYFGPGTRLTVT.

This clone has a handful of counts. The V call is TRBV10-3, the J call TRBJ1-1; D perhaps matches TRBD1 (5 bases). Germline CDR1 ENHRY, CDR2 SYGVKD. The ends were cut back, 1 base at V and 7 bases at J, with 16 bases in the middle. CDR3 length: 15 amino acids. The CDR3 sequence is CAISEYSDNRVEAFF. DNA of the CDR3: TGTGCCATCAGTGAGTATTCGGACAACCGGGTTGAAGCTTTCTTT.

This sequence joins TRBV9 and TRBJ2-1; D possibly corresponds to TRBD1 (6 bases). V was clipped by 4 bases and J by 7 bases, with 18 bases between them. CDR1 is SGDLS, CDR2 YYNGEE, per germline. This CDR3 contains 15 residues. The chain's CDR3 is CASSSAGGLTNEQFF. In nucleotides, the CDR3 is TGTGCCAGCAGCTCCGCTGGGGGCCTTACAAATGAGCAGTTCTTC.

The rearrangement joins TRBV6-2 or TRBV6-3 to TRBJ2-2; 12 nucleotides line up with TRBD2. Looked up from germline, CDR1 is MNHEY and CDR2 is SVGEGT. V was pared by 6 bases and J by 7 bases, with 15 bases of the junction left unmatched. This CDR3 region has 18 residues. The CDR3 region has the DNA TGTGCCAGCAGCCCCCGAGGACTAGCGGGAACCGGAATCGGGGAGCTGTTTTTT. Translated, it gives CASSPRGLAGTGIGELFF.

The V call is TRBV7-2, the J call TRBJ1-1; D ambiguous. The CDR3 consists of 10 residues. From germline, CDR1 is SGHTA and CDR2 FQGNSA. V dropped 5 bases and J dropped 12 bases, with 10 bases sitting between them. CDR3 bases: TGTGCCAGCAGCCAAAGGATAACTTTCTTT. Its protein is CASSQRITFF. Supplemented by reference TRBV7-2 and TRBJ1-1, the full variable domain reads GAGVSQSPSNKVTEKGKDVELRCDPISGHTALYWYRQSLGQGLEFLIYFQGNSAPDKSGLPSDRFSAERTGGSVSTLTIQRTQQEDSAVYLCASSQRITFFGQGTRLTVV.

This clone occurred once. The CDR3 DNA is TGTGCCAGTATCCCCTCCGGCAAGTTTCGATTGACTGAAGCTTTCTTT. Protein: CASIPSGKFRLTEAFF. This sequence joins TRBV19 and TRBJ1-1; D not resolved. V lost 7 bases, J lost 5 bases, and 23 bases lay in between. From germline, CDR1 is LNHDA and CDR2 SQIVND (reference sequence). The CDR3 has 16 residues.

This chain uses TRBV6-1 with TRBJ1-6; a possible D gene is TRBD1 (6 bases). Between the trimmed V and J ends, which lost 0 bases and 0 bases, there was a span of 18 bases. The CDR3 has 20 amino acids. Germline CDR1 reads MNHNS; CDR2 reads SASEGT. The CDR3 DNA reads as TGTGCCAGCAGTGAAGCGCTCACGGGACAAGTTAGCTCCTATAATTCACCCCTCCACTTT. Translating it yields CASSEALTGQVSSYNSPLHF.

The rearrangement uses TRBV4-3 and TRBJ1-5; no clear D. V shed 1 base and J shed 0 bases, with 7 bases lying between them. Germline assignment: CDR1 LGHNA and CDR2 YSLEER. This CDR3 comprises 15 residues. The CDR3 region is CASSQGYHSNQPQHF. The DNA of the CDR3 is TGCGCCAGCAGCCAAGGCTACCATAGCAATCAGCCCCAGCATTTT.

This chain uses TRBV5-1 with TRBJ2-5; 11 positions match TRBD2. The CDR3 loop spans 15 amino acids. V dropped 5 bases and J dropped 4; count of bases not matched to a gene: 7. Germline-derived CDR1 and CDR2 are SGHRS and YFSETQ. CDR3 sequence: CASSFSGRAPETQYF. The CDR3 coding sequence is TGCGCCAGCAGTTTTAGCGGGAGGGCCCCAGAGACCCAGTACTTC.

The V and J genes are TRBV7-2 and TRBJ2-1, with D possibly matching TRBD2 (7 bases). The CDR3 spans 17 residues. Germline CDR1 and CDR2: SGHTA and FQGNSA. The germline V and J ends were trimmed by 5 bases and 6 bases, with 23 bases remaining between them. For the CDR3, the DNA is TGTGCCAGCAGCCGCCCTAGGGGGGGCGGGAGATCCAATGAGCAGTTCTTC. Translated, it gives CASSRPRGGGRSNEQFF.

V is TRBV27 and J is TRBJ1-5; D is perhaps TRBD1 (5 bases). The ends were cut back, 5 bases at V and 3 bases at J, with 14 bases in the middle. Germline V gene sequence: CDR1 MNHEY, CDR2 SMNVEV (reference sequence). The CDR3 has 15 amino acids. The DNA of the CDR3 is TGTGCCAGCAGTCCGGCGGGGCAGTTCAATCAGCCCCAGCATTTT. Translated, it gives CASSPAGQFNQPQHF.

The chain recombines TRBV30 with TRBJ2-7; D might be TRBD1 (6 bases). Germline-derived CDR1 and CDR2 are GTSNPN and SVGIG (reference sequence). V was trimmed by 3 bases and J by 2 bases, leaving 20 bases between them. The length of the CDR3 is 16 residues. In nucleotides, the CDR3 is TGTGCCTGGAGCAGCGAAGGGGGTTGGGGAACCTACGAGCAGTACTTC. Its protein product is CAWSSEGGWGTYEQYF.

The chain employs TRBV10-3 and TRBJ1-1; 11 bases line up with TRBD1. Per the germline V gene, CDR1 is ENHRY and CDR2 is SYGVKD. V lost 3 bases, J lost 5 bases, and 2 bases stayed unmatched. This CDR3 region has 14 residues. Here the CDR3 DNA reads TGTGCCATCAGTGACGGGACAGGGGGAACTGAAGCTTTCTTT. It yields the protein CAISDGTGGTEAFF.

The chain carries TRBV6-5 and TRBJ1-2, with D hard to call. V lost 7 bases and J lost 1, with 13 bases in between. There are 14 residues in the CDR3. Germline-derived CDR1 and CDR2 are MNHEY and SVGAGI. CDR3 loop: CASKVRESNYGYTF. DNA of the CDR3: TGTGCCAGCAAGGTTAGGGAAAGTAACTATGGCTACACCTTC.

The V gene is TRBV9, the J gene TRBJ1-1, with a possible D match to TRBD1 (6 bases). The V gene lost 0 bases and the J gene lost 4 bases, with 16 bases spanning the gap. Germline CDR1 and CDR2: SGDLS and YYNGEE. The CDR3 spans 16 residues. DNA for the CDR3: TGTGCCAGCAGCGTAGTAGTAGAGGGGGGTAGCACTGAAGCTTTCTTT. As protein: CASSVVVEGGSTEAFF.

This sequence joins TRBV27 and TRBJ1-6, with a tentative D call TRBD1 (5 bases). This CDR3 has 12 residues. Germline V lookup: CDR1 MNHEY, CDR2 SMNVEV (reference sequence). The ends were cut back, 11 bases at V and 7 bases at J, with 12 bases in the middle. Here the CDR3 reads CAVRDLNSPLHF. CDR3 DNA sequence: TGTGCCGTCAGGGATTTGAATTCACCCCTCCACTTT.

CDR3 nucleotide sequence: TGTGCCAGCGGACACTTCCCGTACGAGCAGTACTTC. Its protein product is CASGHFPYEQYF. The rearrangement links TRBV7-9 to TRBJ2-7; tentatively, D is TRBD1 (5 bases). Germline V gene lookup returns CDR1 SEHNR and CDR2 FQNEAQ (reference sequence). CDR3 length: 12 residues. Trimming removed 8 bases from V and 4 bases from J, with 12 bases in between.

V is TRBV5-5 and J is TRBJ2-7; tentatively, D is TRBD2 (5 bases). This CDR3 is 12 amino acids long. CDR1 and CDR2 (germline): SGHKS, YYEKEE (reference sequence). V was cut by 4 bases and J by 6 bases, with 11 bases left in between. The CDR3 nucleotides are TGTGCCAGCAGCCATACTAGTCCCGAGCAGTACTTC. Protein: CASSHTSPEQYF.